This T cell receptor beta chain was sequenced during a study of shared clonotypes between healthy human individuals. About the research overall: CD4 naive and CD4 memory each took three plates per donor, while CD8 naive took two and CD8 memory one.

The CDR3 spans 14 residues. Germline V CDR1 and CDR2: SGHDT, YYEEEE. Trimming left V 3 bases short and J 2 bases short, with 12 bases between. Replicate PCRs for sorted subsets used approximately 220 ng DNA; this equaled 25,000 to 35,000 T cell genomes. TCRdb's table, derived via immunoSEQ multiplex PCR, lists solely in-frame clones and lacks some. The data contain 2 million or so clones, about 95% of them singletons. Positively selected for CCR7, the CD45RO-negative cells used as naive CD8 cells excluded terminally differentiated effector memory CD45RA+ cells. HIV-negative, healthy adults without recent acute infections or vaccinations were the donors. Donors comprised only Caucasian adults living in Nashville, Tennessee.

The specimen sequenced was naive CD8+ T cells sorted from blood. The TCR sequence derives from a man aged 18 to 29 in good health. This sequence joins TRBV5-6 and TRBJ2-7; D not resolved. The CDR3 nucleotides read TGTGCCAGCAGCTGGGCAAGTTCAGCCTACGAGCAGTACTTC. Its protein is CASSWASSAYEQYF.